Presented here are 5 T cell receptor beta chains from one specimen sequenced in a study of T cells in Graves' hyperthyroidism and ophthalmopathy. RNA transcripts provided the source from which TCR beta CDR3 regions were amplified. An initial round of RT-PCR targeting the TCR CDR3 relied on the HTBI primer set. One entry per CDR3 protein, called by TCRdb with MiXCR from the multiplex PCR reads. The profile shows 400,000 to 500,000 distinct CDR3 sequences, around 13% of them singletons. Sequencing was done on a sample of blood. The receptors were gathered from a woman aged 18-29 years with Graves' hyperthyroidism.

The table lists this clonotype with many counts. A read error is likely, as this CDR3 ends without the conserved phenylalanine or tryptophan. This chain's CDR3 is CASSLIIQPNTEAFL. The CDR3 DNA sequence: TGTGCCAGCAGTTTAATTATCCAACCAAACACTGAAGCTTTCCTT. The chain recombines TRBV28 with TRBJ1-1, with D unresolved. Trimming cost V 2 bases and J 2 bases, with 12 bases left between them. The CDR3 is 15 residues long. Germline loops: CDR1 MDHEN, CDR2 SYDVKM.

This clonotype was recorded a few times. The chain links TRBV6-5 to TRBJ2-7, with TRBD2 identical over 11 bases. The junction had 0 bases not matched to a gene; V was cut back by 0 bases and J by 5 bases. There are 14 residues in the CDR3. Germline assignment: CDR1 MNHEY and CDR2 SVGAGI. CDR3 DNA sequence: TGTGCCAGCAGTTACTCGACTAGCGGGAACGAGCAGTACTTC. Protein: CASSYSTSGNEQYF.

The CDR3 reads CSVEEGDNDNEQYF. The CDR3 nucleotides read TGCAGCGTTGAAGAAGGGGATAATGACAACGAGCAGTACTTC. The chain joins TRBV29-1 to TRBJ2-7, with D possibly being TRBD1 (5 bases). Germline V gene lookup returns CDR1 SQVTM and CDR2 ANQGSEA. Trimming left V 0 bases short and J 5 bases short, with 14 bases between. This CDR3 spans 14 amino acids.

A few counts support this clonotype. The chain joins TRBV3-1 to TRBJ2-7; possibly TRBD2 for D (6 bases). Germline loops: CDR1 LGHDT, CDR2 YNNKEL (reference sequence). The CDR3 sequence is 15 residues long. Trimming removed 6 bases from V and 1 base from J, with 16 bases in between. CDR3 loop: CASRPTWDSSYEQYF. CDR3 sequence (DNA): TGTGCCAGCAGACCCACCTGGGACTCGTCCTACGAGCAGTACTTC.

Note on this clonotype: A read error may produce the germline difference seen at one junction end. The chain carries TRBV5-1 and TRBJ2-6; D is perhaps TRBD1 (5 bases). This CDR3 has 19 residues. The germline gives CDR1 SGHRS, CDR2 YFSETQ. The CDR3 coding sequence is TGCGCCAGCAGCTTGGCGGTCTCCGTCTTCACCTCTGGGGCCGACGTCCTGACTTTC. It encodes CASSLAVSVFTSGADVLTF.